This T cell receptor beta chain emerged from a study of cytomegalovirus exposure and HLA in healthy donors. The study, taken as a whole, reports: At a 0.05 false discovery rate, a later analysis found around 15,000 TCR beta sequences to be associated with HLA alleles. Roughly even sequencing depth across donors was the assumption behind the presence/absence analyses.

This CDR3 has 15 amino acids. Trimming took 4 bases from V and 7 from J; bases not matched to a gene: 8. CDR1 and CDR2 (germline): SGHRS, YFSETQ. Both 60 Vbeta primers and 13 Jbeta primers went into the PCR. Assay: immunoSEQ multiplex PCR; the TCRdb copy retains only in-frame clones and omits some. The sample holds about 160,000 clones, 60% to 80% seen once. As concerns this clone: Its antigen is undetermined. No conserved phenylalanine or tryptophan is present at the end of the CDR3, so a read error is the likely explanation.

This chain joins TRBV5-1 and TRBJ1-5, with 10 nucleotides matching TRBD1. Material: PBMCs. This clonotype was obtained from a woman between 45 and 60 years old in good health and CMV-seropositive. The CDR3 loop is CASSPRTGGDQPQHV. The CDR3 DNA follows: TGCGCCAGCAGCCCTCGGACAGGGGGGGACCAGCCCCAGCATGTT.